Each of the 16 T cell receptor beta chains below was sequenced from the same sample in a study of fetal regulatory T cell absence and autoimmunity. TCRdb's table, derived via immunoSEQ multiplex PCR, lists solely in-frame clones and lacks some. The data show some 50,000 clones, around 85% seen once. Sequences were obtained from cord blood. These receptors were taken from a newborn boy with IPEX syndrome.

CDR3: CAIGGADTQYF. CDR3 bases: TGTGCCATCGGGGGGGCAGATACGCAGTATTTT. The chain couples TRBV10-3 to TRBJ2-3, with 7 nucleotides matching TRBD2. This CDR3 spans 11 amino acids. Germline V CDR1 and CDR2: ENHRY, SYGVKD. V shed 8 bases, J shed 4 bases, and the junction held 0 bases outside the gene matches.

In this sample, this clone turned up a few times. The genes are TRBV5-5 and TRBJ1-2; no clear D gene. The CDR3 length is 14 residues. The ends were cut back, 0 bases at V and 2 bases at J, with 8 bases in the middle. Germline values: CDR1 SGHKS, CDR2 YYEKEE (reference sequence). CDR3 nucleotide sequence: TGTGCCAGCAGCTTGGGCGTTCAGAACTATGGCTACACCTTC. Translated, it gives CASSLGVQNYGYTF.

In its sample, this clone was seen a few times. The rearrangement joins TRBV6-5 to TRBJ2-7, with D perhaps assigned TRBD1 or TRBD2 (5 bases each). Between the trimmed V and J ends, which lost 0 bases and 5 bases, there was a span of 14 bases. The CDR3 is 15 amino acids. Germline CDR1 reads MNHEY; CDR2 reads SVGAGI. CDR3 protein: CASSYSPGARDEQYF. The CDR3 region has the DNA TGTGCCAGCAGTTACTCACCCGGGGCTCGGGACGAGCAGTACTTC.

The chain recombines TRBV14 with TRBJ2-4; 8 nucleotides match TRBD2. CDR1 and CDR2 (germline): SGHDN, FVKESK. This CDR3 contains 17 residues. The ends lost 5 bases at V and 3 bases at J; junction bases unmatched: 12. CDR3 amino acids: CASSERRSAGVKNIQYF. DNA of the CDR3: TGTGCCAGCAGCGAAAGAAGGTCAGCGGGGGTCAAAAACATTCAGTACTTC.

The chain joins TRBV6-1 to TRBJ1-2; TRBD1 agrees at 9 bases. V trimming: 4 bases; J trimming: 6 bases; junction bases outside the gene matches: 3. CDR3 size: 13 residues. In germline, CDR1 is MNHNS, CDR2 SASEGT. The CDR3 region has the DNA TGTGCCAGCAGTGGGGGACAGGGAGATGGCTACACCTTC. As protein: CASSGGQGDGYTF.

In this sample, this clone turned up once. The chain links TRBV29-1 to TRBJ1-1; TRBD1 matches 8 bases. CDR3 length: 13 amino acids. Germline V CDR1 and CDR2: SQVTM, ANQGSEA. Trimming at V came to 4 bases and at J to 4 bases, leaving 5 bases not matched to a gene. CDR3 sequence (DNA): TGCAGCGTTGCGGACAGGGCTGGCACTGAAGCTTTCTTT. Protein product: CSVADRAGTEAFF. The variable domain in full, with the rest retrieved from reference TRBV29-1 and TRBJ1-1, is SAVISQKPSRDICQRGTSLTIQCQVDSQVTMMFWYRQQPGQSLTLIATANQGSEATYESGFVIDKFPISRPNLTFSTLTVSNMSPEDSSIYLCSVADRAGTEAFFGQGTRLTVV.

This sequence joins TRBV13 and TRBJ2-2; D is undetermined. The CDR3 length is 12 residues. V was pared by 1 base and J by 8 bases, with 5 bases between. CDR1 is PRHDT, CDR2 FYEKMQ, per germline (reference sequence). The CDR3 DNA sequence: TGTGCCAGCAGCTTAGACCCGGGGGAGCTGTTTTTT. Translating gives CASSLDPGELFF.

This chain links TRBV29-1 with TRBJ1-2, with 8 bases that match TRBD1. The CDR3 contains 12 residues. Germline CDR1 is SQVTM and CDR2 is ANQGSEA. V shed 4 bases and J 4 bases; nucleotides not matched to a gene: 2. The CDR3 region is CSVATGGYGYTF. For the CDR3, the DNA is TGCAGCGTTGCCACAGGGGGCTATGGCTACACCTTC.

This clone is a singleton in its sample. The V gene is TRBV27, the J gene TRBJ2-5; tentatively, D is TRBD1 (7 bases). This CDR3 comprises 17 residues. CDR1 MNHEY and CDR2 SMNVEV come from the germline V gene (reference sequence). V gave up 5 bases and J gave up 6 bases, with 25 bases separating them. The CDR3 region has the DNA TGTGCCAGCAGTCCACGGACAGGAGGGGTTTCGAGAAAGACCCAGTACTTC. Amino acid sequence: CASSPRTGGVSRKTQYF.

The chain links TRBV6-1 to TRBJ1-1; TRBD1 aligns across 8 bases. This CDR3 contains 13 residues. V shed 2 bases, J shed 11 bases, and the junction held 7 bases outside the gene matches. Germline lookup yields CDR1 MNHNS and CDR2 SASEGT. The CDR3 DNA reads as TGTGCCAGCAGTGAAAGGGGGACAGGAGAGGCTTTCTTT. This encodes CASSERGTGEAFF.

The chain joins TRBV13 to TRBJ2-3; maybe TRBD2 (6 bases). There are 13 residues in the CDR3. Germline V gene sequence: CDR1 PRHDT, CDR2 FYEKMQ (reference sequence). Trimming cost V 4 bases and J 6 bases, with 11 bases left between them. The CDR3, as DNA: TGTGCCAGCAGCTCTGGGGACTTGGATACGCAGTATTTT. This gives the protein CASSSGDLDTQYF.

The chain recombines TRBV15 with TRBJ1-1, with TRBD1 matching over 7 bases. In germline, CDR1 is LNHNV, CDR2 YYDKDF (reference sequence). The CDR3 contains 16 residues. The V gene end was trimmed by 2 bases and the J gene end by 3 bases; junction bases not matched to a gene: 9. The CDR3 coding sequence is TGTGCCACCAGCAGACGTCGGGAGGGGGCTCACACTGAAGCTTTCTTT. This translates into CATSRRREGAHTEAFF.

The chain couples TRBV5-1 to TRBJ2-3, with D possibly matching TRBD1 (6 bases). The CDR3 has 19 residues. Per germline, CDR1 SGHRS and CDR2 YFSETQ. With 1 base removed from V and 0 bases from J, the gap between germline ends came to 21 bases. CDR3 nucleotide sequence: TGCGCCAGCAGCTTGTGGTTTGTCGGGACATCCGCTAGCACAGATACGCAGTATTTT. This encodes CASSLWFVGTSASTDTQYF.

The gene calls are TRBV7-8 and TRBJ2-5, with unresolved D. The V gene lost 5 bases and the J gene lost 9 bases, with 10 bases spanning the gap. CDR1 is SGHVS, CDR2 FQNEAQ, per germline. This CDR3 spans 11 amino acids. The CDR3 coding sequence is TGTGCCAGCAGCCGCCACCACCCCCAGTACTTC. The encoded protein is CASSRHHPQYF.

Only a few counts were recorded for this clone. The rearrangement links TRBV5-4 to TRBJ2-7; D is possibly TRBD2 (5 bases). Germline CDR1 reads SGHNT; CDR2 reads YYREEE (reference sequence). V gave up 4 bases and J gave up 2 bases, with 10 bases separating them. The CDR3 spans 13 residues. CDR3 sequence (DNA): TGTGCCAGCAGCCCCGGGGTAGCCTACGAGCAGTACTTC. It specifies CASSPGVAYEQYF.

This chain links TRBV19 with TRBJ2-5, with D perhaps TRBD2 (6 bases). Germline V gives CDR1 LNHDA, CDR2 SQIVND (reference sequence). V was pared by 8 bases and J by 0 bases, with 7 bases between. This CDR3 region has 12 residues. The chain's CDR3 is CASRGYQETQYF. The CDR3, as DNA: TGTGCCAGTCGGGGGTACCAAGAGACCCAGTACTTC.